This T cell receptor beta chain emerged from a study of shared clonotypes between healthy human individuals (dated by TCRdb to 2018 to 2020). Turning to the overall study: The cohort comprised a couple of women and a few men aged 18 to 49 years. Per donor, leukapheresis produced somewhere between about 0.94 and 9.5 billion PBMCs. To estimate repertoire size and how much clonotypes are shared between individuals, the study performed deep sequencing of blood TCR repertoires from a few healthy adults. For each donor, CD4 naive and CD4 memory were each given three plates, CD8 naive was given two plates, and CD8 memory was given one plate. To increase sequencing depth and limit assay-specific biases, TCR repertoire library preparation and sequencing were carried out by different laboratories using diverse techniques.

Turning to this clone: It lacks a known antigen. Base quality data are lacking; no much larger clone is found one base away.

The donors were healthy, HIV-negative adults with no recently reported acute infections or vaccinations. Every donor was a Caucasian adult residing in Nashville, Tennessee, USA. CD4+ T cells were enriched by magnetic negative selection; naive cells were then positively selected on CD45RA, and the negative fraction formed the memory subset. Blood was collected by leukapheresis, and PBMCs were isolated by Ficoll-Histopaque density gradient centrifugation and then cryopreserved in liquid nitrogen vapor phase. Analytical flow cytometry was used to check the purity and quantity of each magnetically sorted T cell population. Genomic DNA was isolated from each sorted fraction and quantified by UV absorbance on a Nanodrop 2000c. Using the deep immunoSEQ assay, multiplex PCR amplified TCR CDR3 regions from genomic DNA. Extracted genomic DNA from each cell subset was spread evenly across all wells of several immunoSEQ 96-well plates, with each plate serving as a replicate. For sorted subsets, each replicate PCR was loaded with approximately 200 ng genomic DNA, equivalent to 25,000 to 35,000 T cell genomes. Purified libraries were quantified with a Qubit 3.0 fluorometer, sized on a Bioanalyzer 2100, and re-quantified with the KAPA Library Quantification kit. Each immunoSEQ 96-well plate was sequenced on its own single-read 150-cycle Illumina NextSeq 550 flow cell. On the authors' methods: Because the immunoSEQ output held only junctional sequences and lacked quality scores, the filtering could not match the filtering applied to full-length reads. Sequences were annotated with PyIR, a Python wrapper for IgBLAST v1.9, and V/J genes and CDR3 were assigned using IMGT germline references. Reads were removed for weak V/J assignments (E-value above 1e-6), missing CDR3, stop codons, out-of-frame junctions, or ambiguous translated residues. A V3J clonotype was defined by an identical inferred V gene, J gene, and CDR3 amino acid sequence. The percentage overlap between two repertoires was calculated by dividing the number of shared unique clonotypes by the size of the smaller repertoire. Three approaches were used to assess repertoire richness: RTK rarefaction, the Chao1 estimator, and Recon v2.1 estimates of unobserved clonotypes. Generation probabilities for all TCRbeta clonotypes obtained by the gDNA method from a handful of donors were computed using OLGA. TCRdb re-hosts the immuneACCESS table, in-frame sequences only. Its copies lack some clones; in the studies checked, an unresolved V gene accounts for under half of them, and the cause for the rest is not known. V and J calls and clone size follow that table, whereas D and trimming were derived from the DNA. This sample holds a few million clones; approximately 94% were observed only once. Of the sample, roughly 0.14% falls within the top ten clones.

What the work shows at the level of the full study, not this receptor alone: Sampling was restricted to blood, and TCR repertoires in tissues likely differ from the TCR repertoires found in blood. Because the study included a small number of donors, the genetic and exposure-history diversity represented was limited. About 5% of naive CD4, approximately 3.7% of naive CD8, around 2.3% of memory CD4, and 0.4% of memory CD8 clonotypes were shared across four donors. Even with the large sequencing depth, rarefaction of the sorted-subset datasets indicated that sequencing was incomplete. Pairwise subsampling led to the expectation that sequencing depth would affect the degree of clonotype sharing among donors. Estimated clonotype richness was generally larger for naive than for memory subsets. Compared with non-shared clonotypes, the clonotypes found in all four sorted-subset donors had higher generation probabilities.

Sequencing was done on a sample of naive CD4+ T cells sorted from blood. The cell subset or site label on this specimen signifies: CD45RA+ positively selected. The sequence was collected from a man aged 18 to 30 in good health.

The CDR3 has the sequence CASSLGSGRAFSGSYEQYF. Read as DNA, the sequence is TGTGCCAGCAGCTTAGGGAGCGGGAGGGCCTTCTCGGGATCCTACGAGCAGTACTTC. The chain is encoded by TRBV7-9 joined to TRBJ2-7; 10 middle bases align to TRBD2. From the cysteine through the phenylalanine, the CDR3 covers 19 amino acids. The only DNA kept is the CDR3, 57 bases in frame from the first base. The junction shows trimming of 1 base on V and 1 base on J, and the gene matches do not reach 13 bases of it. Taken from the germline V gene (reference sequence), the CDR1 and CDR2 loops are SEHNR and FQNEAQ.